The 30 T cell receptor beta chains listed next were all sequenced from one sample in a study of blood T cells in healthy people across ages. The use of a sample-barcoded 5' primer and a J-beta primer mix characterized a second PCR of roughly 6 to 11 cycles. TCRdb ran MiXCR on the 5' RACE reads and lists one entry per CDR3 protein. The sample carries roughly 1,300,000 distinct CDR3 sequences, approximately 59% recorded once. Sequencing was performed on blood. Receptor source: a man aged 18 to 30 in good health.

This chain joins TRBV29-1 and TRBJ2-3; 8 nucleotides line up with TRBD2. The V gene's germline CDR1 is SQVTM and CDR2 ANQGSEA. The CDR3 has 13 amino acids. V shed 3 bases, J shed 6 bases, and the junction held 5 bases outside the gene matches. In DNA, the CDR3 is TGCAGCGTTGATCAAGCGGGGGTGGATACGCAGTATTTT. This sequence encodes CSVDQAGVDTQYF.

The V gene is TRBV12-3 or TRBV12-4, the J gene TRBJ2-5; D unresolved. This CDR3 is 12 amino acids long. Trimming took off 4 bases at V and 3 bases at J, with 6 bases between the two ends. CDR3 in DNA: TGTGCCAGCAGTTGGAAGAAAGAGACCCAGTACTTC. Translating it yields CASSWKKETQYF.

V usage is TRBV7-9 and J usage is TRBJ1-2; 7 nucleotides match TRBD1. V trimming: 5 bases; J trimming: 4 bases; junction bases outside the gene matches: 7. This CDR3 is 14 amino acids long. The germline V gene has CDR1 SEHNR and CDR2 FQNEAQ (reference sequence). The CDR3 DNA is TGTGCCAGCAGCCCTAGGGGGCGCGGCTATGGCTACACCTTC. Translating gives CASSPRGRGYGYTF.

The chain has TRBV4-1 and TRBJ2-1, with D hard to call. V was trimmed by 0 bases and J by 0 bases, leaving 12 bases between them. Germline CDR1 reads MGHRA; CDR2 reads YSYEKL. This CDR3 has 17 residues. The chain's CDR3 is CASSQDMAESSYNEQFF. CDR3 DNA: TGCGCCAGCAGCCAAGATATGGCGGAGAGCTCCTACAATGAGCAGTTCTTC.

This clonotype was counted only a few times. The chain couples TRBV29-1 to TRBJ2-1, with TRBD1 matching 9 bases. Germline V lookup: CDR1 SQVTM, CDR2 ANQGSEA. This CDR3 spans 14 amino acids. J lost 4 bases, V lost 4 bases, and 5 bases had no gene match. In DNA form, the CDR3 reads TGCAGCGTTGGCACGGACAGGGGTTACAATGAGCAGTTCTTC. Amino acids: CSVGTDRGYNEQFF.

This clonotype appeared a few times. The chain uses TRBV20-1 and TRBJ2-7, with D hard to call. Germline assignment: CDR1 DFQATT and CDR2 SNEGSKA (reference sequence). V was cut by 2 bases and J by 7 bases, with 9 bases left in between. The CDR3 has 11 amino acids. The CDR3 DNA follows: TGCAGTGCTAGATACTCCCGGGAGCAGTACTTC. Amino acids: CSARYSREQYF.

J is TRBJ1-6 and V is TRBV4-1; perhaps TRBD1 as D (6 bases). V dropped 1 base and J dropped 0 bases, with 10 bases sitting between them. The germline V gene encodes CDR1 MGHRA and CDR2 YSYEKL. The CDR3 totals 17 residues. The CDR3: CASSQGQARSYNSPLHF. The CDR3 coding sequence is TGCGCCAGCAGCCAAGGACAGGCGCGCTCCTATAATTCACCCCTCCACTTT.

This chain connects TRBV20-1 to TRBJ1-2; D ambiguous. V was shortened by 0 bases and J by 4 bases, with 9 bases between the two germline ends. CDR1 DFQATT and CDR2 SNEGSKA come from the germline V gene (reference sequence). The CDR3 has 13 residues. For the CDR3, the DNA is TGCAGTGCTAGAGATGTTAGGAGCTATGGCTACACCTTC. This gives the protein CSARDVRSYGYTF.

J is TRBJ2-3 and V is TRBV12-3 or TRBV12-4; TRBD1 matches at 10 bases. This CDR3 contains 15 residues. V lost 6 bases, J lost 7 bases, and 10 bases stayed unmatched. The CDR3 DNA reads TGTGCCAGCAGCTTCCCCGGGACAGGGGATTATACGCAGTATTTT. This gives the protein CASSFPGTGDYTQYF.

This chain uses TRBV12-3 or TRBV12-4 with TRBJ1-5, with D possibly being TRBD1 (6 bases). This CDR3 comprises 13 residues. V was pared by 6 bases and J by 6 bases, with 12 bases between. This CDR3 reads CASSTQGGQPQHF. DNA of the CDR3: TGTGCCAGCAGCACACAGGGAGGTCAGCCCCAGCATTTT.

The rearrangement joins TRBV6-6 to TRBJ1-1; D remains ambiguous. CDR1 and CDR2 from the germline V gene are MNHNY and SVGAGI (reference sequence). The V gene lost 7 bases and the J gene lost 1 base, with 7 bases spanning the gap. The CDR3 extends over 12 amino acids. Here the CDR3 reads CASTQPNTEAFF. Written as DNA, the CDR3 is TGTGCCAGCACCCAACCGAACACTGAAGCTTTCTTT.

The chain employs TRBV7-9 and TRBJ2-4; 9 nucleotides line up with TRBD1. The J call may be wrong; the DNA end is better matched by TRBJ2-7. In germline, CDR1 is SEHNR, CDR2 FQNEAQ (reference sequence). The CDR3 contains 14 residues. The CDR3, as DNA: TGTGCCAGCAGCGTACAGGGGGCGCTCCCCGAGCAGTACTTC. It codes for CASSVQGALPEQYF.

The V call is TRBV6-2 or TRBV6-3, the J call TRBJ2-5; 8 bases agree with TRBD1. The CDR3 totals 16 residues. Germline CDR1 MNHEY, CDR2 SVGEGT. V was clipped by 2 bases and J by 0 bases; unmatched bases: 5. CDR3 in DNA: TGTGCCAGCAGTTACCCGACAGGGGTTGACCAAGAGACCCAGTACTTC. Translated, it gives CASSYPTGVDQETQYF.

This clonotype was detected a few times. This chain joins TRBV20-1 and TRBJ2-3; D unclear. V was shortened by 8 bases and J by 3 bases, with 15 bases between the two germline ends. Germline V gene sequence: CDR1 DFQATT, CDR2 SNEGSKA (reference sequence). This CDR3 comprises 13 residues. This CDR3 reads CSLKGIGTDTQYF. In nucleotides, the CDR3 is TGCAGTCTCAAGGGAATCGGGACAGATACGCAGTATTTT.

The gene calls are TRBV15 and TRBJ2-7, with 11 bases matching TRBD2. CDR3 length equals 17 residues. J was trimmed by 4 bases and V by 1 base; bases with no gene match: 9. Germline CDR1 LNHNV, CDR2 YYDKDF (reference sequence). CDR3 sequence reads: CATSRGLAGTLQYEQYF. The CDR3, as DNA: TGTGCCACCAGCAGAGGACTAGCGGGAACCCTACAATACGAGCAGTACTTC.

In its sample, this clonotype was seen once. The gene calls are TRBV29-1 and TRBJ2-5; TRBD2 matches at 8 bases. The CDR3 consists of 18 residues. The germline V gene encodes CDR1 SQVTM and CDR2 ANQGSEA. J gave up 2 bases and V 0 bases, and 14 bases lay outside the gene matches. CDR3 amino acids: CSVEDWGSGGAPQETQYF. As DNA, the CDR3 is TGCAGCGTTGAAGATTGGGGGTCGGGGGGGGCACCTCAAGAGACCCAGTACTTC.

This clonotype was picked up one time. V usage is TRBV6-2 or TRBV6-3 and J usage is TRBJ2-4; D unclear. The germline CDR1 and CDR2 sequences are MNHEY and SVGEGT. The ends were cut back, 0 bases at V and 0 bases at J, with 6 bases in the middle. The CDR3 length is 15 residues. CDR3 nucleotides: TGTGCCAGCAGTTACTCCGCGTTAGCCAAAAACATTCAGTACTTC. This encodes CASSYSALAKNIQYF.

The chain links TRBV7-2 to TRBJ1-4; unclear D gene. V was pared by 1 base and J by 8 bases, with 14 bases between. This CDR3 has 15 amino acids. Per germline, CDR1 SGHTA and CDR2 FQGNSA. CDR3 in amino acids: CASSLESPTVEKLFF. CDR3 nucleotides: TGTGCCAGCAGCTTAGAGTCCCCAACGGTAGAAAAACTGTTTTTT.

The chain uses TRBV9 and TRBJ2-3; D tentatively fits TRBD1 or TRBD2 (5 bases each). Germline V gives CDR1 SGDLS, CDR2 YYNGEE. Trimming took 2 bases from V and 0 from J, leaving 13 bases between them. CDR3 size: 16 residues. The DNA of the CDR3 is TGTGCCAGCAGCGTTGGTATCGGGACGAGCACAGATACGCAGTATTTT. This translates into CASSVGIGTSTDTQYF.

J is TRBJ2-7 and V is TRBV5-5; TRBD2 matches 9 bases. This CDR3 spans 16 amino acids. The germline gives CDR1 SGHKS, CDR2 YYEKEE (reference sequence). J lost 6 bases, V lost 4 bases, and 14 bases had no gene match. This CDR3 reads CASSPRPGTSSSEQYF. The CDR3 DNA reads TGTGCCAGCAGCCCCCGTCCCGGGACTAGCTCAAGCGAGCAGTACTTC.

The rearrangement uses TRBV2 and TRBJ2-7; TRBD2 is a possible D gene (6 bases). Trimming shortened V by 0 bases and J by 5 bases, and 14 bases separated the two germline ends. CDR3 size: 15 residues. Germline loops: CDR1 SNHLY, CDR2 FYNNEI. CDR3 region: CASSEATSGRNEQYF. The CDR3 DNA is TGTGCCAGCAGTGAAGCGACCAGCGGGCGCAACGAGCAGTACTTC.

This chain links TRBV27 with TRBJ2-5, with D perhaps matching TRBD1 (5 bases). From germline, CDR1 is MNHEY and CDR2 SMNVEV (reference sequence). Trimming pared 6 bases from V and 3 bases from J, leaving 8 bases between. The CDR3 sequence is 12 residues long. CDR3 sequence: CASRGPKETQYF. DNA of the CDR3: TGTGCCAGCAGGGGGCCGAAAGAGACCCAGTACTTC.

This clonotype was counted between two and nine times. This rearrangement joins TRBV7-2 to TRBJ2-7; the match to TRBD1 covers 8 bases. This CDR3 comprises 13 residues. Germline CDR1 is SGHTA and CDR2 is FQGNSA. The trim removed 4 bases at V and 8 bases at J, leaving 7 bases unmatched. CDR3 nucleotides: TGTGCCAGCAGCTCGACAAGGACAGGGAAGCAGTACTTC. This encodes CASSSTRTGKQYF.

The rearrangement uses TRBV28 and TRBJ1-5; 12 bases fit TRBD1. The V segment lost 6 bases and the J segment 7 bases; nucleotides outside the gene matches: 7. Germline assignment: CDR1 MDHEN and CDR2 SYDVKM. This CDR3 contains 15 residues. CDR3 residues: CASRTGTGGAQPQHF. DNA of the CDR3: TGTGCCAGCAGAACCGGGACAGGGGGCGCCCAGCCCCAGCATTTT.

This chain uses TRBV5-1 with TRBJ1-2; 9 nucleotides match TRBD1. Looked up from germline, CDR1 is SGHRS and CDR2 is YFSETQ. Trimming cost V 4 bases and J 4 bases; bases outside gene matches: 8. The CDR3 has 15 residues. The DNA of the CDR3 is TGCGCCAGCAGCCCAACAGGGGGCGCGTTCTATGGCTACACCTTC. It codes for CASSPTGGAFYGYTF.

The J gene is TRBJ2-7, the V gene TRBV5-1; TRBD1 or TRBD2 may be the D gene (6 bases each). The J call is doubtful: the DNA matches TRBJ2-5 better. This CDR3 is 16 amino acids long. Per germline, CDR1 SGHRS and CDR2 YFSETQ. The CDR3 nucleotides are TGCGCCAGCAGCCAAAACCCACAGGGAGGATTAGAGACCCAGTACTTC. It translates to CASSQNPQGGLETQYF.

This chain uses TRBV5-1 with TRBJ2-7; TRBD2 aligns across 8 bases. CDR3 length equals 17 residues. Germline assignment: CDR1 SGHRS and CDR2 YFSETQ. The ends lost 2 bases at V and 7 bases at J; junction bases unmatched: 17. CDR3 nucleotide sequence: TGCGCCAGCAGCTTTTACCCTCGCGGGGGGTCGACGGAGGAGCAGTACTTC. This sequence encodes CASSFYPRGGSTEEQYF.

The rearrangement links TRBV3-1 to TRBJ2-5; 10 nucleotides match TRBD2. CDR1 and CDR2 (germline): LGHDT, YNNKEL (reference sequence). This CDR3 has 20 amino acids. Trimming cost V 4 bases and J 4 bases; bases outside gene matches: 21. The CDR3 here is CASSRILPTPSLAGVETQYF. Here the CDR3 DNA reads TGTGCCAGCAGCCGGATATTGCCGACTCCTTCCCTAGCGGGAGTAGAGACCCAGTACTTC.

The chain carries TRBV7-2 and TRBJ1-1; TRBD1 matches 7 bases. Germline CDR1 SGHTA, CDR2 FQGNSA. Trimming cost V 5 bases and J 4 bases; bases outside gene matches: 10. This CDR3 is built from 15 residues. The CDR3 reads CASSPGGGGVTEAFF. The CDR3 DNA reads as TGTGCCAGCAGCCCGGGAGGGGGCGGGGTCACTGAAGCTTTCTTT.

The V and J genes are TRBV20-1 and TRBJ2-5; D might be TRBD1 (5 bases). The CDR3 totals 18 residues. V was pared by 0 bases and J by 1 base, with 21 bases between. Germline CDR1 is DFQATT and CDR2 is SNEGSKA (reference sequence). CDR3 nucleotides: TGCAGTGCTAGAGATAGGGGCCCCAAGTTGGGTCCCCAAGAGACCCAGTACTTC. It is translated as CSARDRGPKLGPQETQYF.